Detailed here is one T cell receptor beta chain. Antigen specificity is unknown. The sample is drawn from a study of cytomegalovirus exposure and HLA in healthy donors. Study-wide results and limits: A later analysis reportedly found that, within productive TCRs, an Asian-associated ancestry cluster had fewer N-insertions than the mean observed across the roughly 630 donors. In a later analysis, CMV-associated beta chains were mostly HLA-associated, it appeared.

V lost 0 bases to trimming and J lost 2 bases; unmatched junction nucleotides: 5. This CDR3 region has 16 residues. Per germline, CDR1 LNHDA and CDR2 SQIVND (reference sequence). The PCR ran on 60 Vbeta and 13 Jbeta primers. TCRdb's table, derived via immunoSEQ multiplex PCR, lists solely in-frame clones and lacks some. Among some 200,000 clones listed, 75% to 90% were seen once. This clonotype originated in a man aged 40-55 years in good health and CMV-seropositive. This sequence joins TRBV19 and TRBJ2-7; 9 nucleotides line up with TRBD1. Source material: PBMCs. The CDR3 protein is CASSIDAGTGTYEQYF. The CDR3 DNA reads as TGTGCCAGTAGTATAGACGCCGGGACAGGGACCTACGAGCAGTACTTC.